This entry describes one TCR beta chain. Germline values: CDR1 MNHEY, CDR2 SVGAGI. This CDR3 comprises 13 residues. The V and J ends lost 2 bases and 6 bases respectively, with 10 bases between them. These data come from a study of cytomegalovirus exposure and HLA in healthy donors. Measured with immunoSEQ multiplex PCR; TCRdb has only the in-frame clones, and not every one. The sample has around 190,000 clones, roughly nine tenths seen once. The sequenced sample consisted of PBMCs. The chain couples TRBV6-5 to TRBJ1-1; D is unclear. This sequence originates from a man aged 25 to 40 in good health and CMV-seropositive. The CDR3 region has the DNA TGTGCCAGCAGTTACGAGGCGGGCGCTGAAGCTTTCTTT. It codes for CASSYEAGAEAFF.